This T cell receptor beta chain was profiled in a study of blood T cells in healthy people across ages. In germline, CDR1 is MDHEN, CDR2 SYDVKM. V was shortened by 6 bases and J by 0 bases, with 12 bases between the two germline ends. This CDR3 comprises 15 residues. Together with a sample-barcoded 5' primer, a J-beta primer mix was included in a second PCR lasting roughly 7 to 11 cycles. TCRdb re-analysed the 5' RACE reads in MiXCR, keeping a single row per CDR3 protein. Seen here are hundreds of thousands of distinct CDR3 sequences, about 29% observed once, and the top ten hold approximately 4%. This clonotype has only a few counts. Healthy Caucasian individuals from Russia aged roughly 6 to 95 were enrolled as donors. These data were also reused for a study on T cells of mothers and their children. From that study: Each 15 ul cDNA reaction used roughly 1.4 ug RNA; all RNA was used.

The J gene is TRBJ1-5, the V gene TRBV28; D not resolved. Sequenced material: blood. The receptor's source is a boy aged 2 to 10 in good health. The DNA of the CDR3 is TGTGCCAGCAGCGCTACACAATTTAGCAATCAGCCCCAGCATTTT. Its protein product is CASSATQFSNQPQHF.